The present T cell receptor (beta chain) was sequenced within a study of blood T cell repertoires in COVID-19. Background on the study: Italy, Spain and the United States were the sources of the convalescent and acute COVID-19 samples. The analysed material was cDNA or gDNA that came from T cells, B-cell-depleted T cells, or PBMCs.

Sequenced by immunoSEQ multiplex PCR; TCRdb stores in-frame clones only, minus some. The table has over 150,000 clones, around 87% seen once; the top ten hold around 0.63%. Seattle patient enrollment occurred during active infection, with longitudinal follow-up thereafter. The origin of this receptor is a man between 60 and 70 years old with COVID-19, enrolled during active disease. Input material: peripheral blood.

The CDR3 sequence is CASSLGDRVSYNEQFF. Here the CDR3 DNA reads TGTGCCAGCAGCTTGGGGGACAGGGTCTCCTACAATGAGCAGTTCTTC. V is TRBV5-8 and J is TRBJ2-1; 9 bases match TRBD1. CDR3 length: 16 residues. Germline CDR1 reads SGHTS; CDR2 reads YDEGEE. After removal of 0 bases from V and 0 bases from J, the junction contained 1 base not matched to a gene.